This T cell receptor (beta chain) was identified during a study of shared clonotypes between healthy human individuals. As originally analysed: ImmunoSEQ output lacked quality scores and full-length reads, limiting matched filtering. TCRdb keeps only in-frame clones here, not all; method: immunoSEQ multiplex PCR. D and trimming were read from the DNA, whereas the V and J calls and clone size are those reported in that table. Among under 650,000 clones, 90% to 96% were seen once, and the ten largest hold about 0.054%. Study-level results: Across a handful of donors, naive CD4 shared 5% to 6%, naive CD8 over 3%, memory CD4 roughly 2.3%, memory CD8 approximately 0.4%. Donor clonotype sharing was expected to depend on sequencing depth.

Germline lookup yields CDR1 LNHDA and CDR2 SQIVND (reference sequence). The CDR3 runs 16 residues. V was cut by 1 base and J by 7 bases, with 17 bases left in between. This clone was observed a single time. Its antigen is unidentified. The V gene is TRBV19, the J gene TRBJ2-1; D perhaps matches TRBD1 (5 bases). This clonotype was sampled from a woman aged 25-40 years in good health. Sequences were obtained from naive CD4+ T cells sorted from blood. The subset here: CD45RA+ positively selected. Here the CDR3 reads CASSIVVGPSGNEQFF. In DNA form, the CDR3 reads TGTGCCAGTAGTATAGTAGTGGGGCCCTCCGGGAATGAGCAGTTCTTC.